The 32 T cell receptor beta chains below all came from one sample that was sequenced in a study of T cell responses to AZD1222 COVID-19 vaccine. Some clones are missing from TCRdb's copy, which holds only in-frame ones; the method was immunoSEQ multiplex PCR. The sample has under 200,000 clones; 90% to 95% are singletons. The sequencing used peripheral blood, collected 28 days after the second AZD1222 dose. Receptors were obtained from an adult who received the AZD1222 COVID-19 vaccine.

The V call is TRBV18, the J call TRBJ2-3; possibly TRBD1 for D (5 bases). Germline V gene lookup returns CDR1 KGHSH and CDR2 LQKENI. The CDR3 consists of 16 residues. V lost 3 bases, J lost 1 base, and 14 bases lay in between. The CDR3 spells CASSPLNHRRTDTQYF. For the CDR3, the DNA is TGTGCCAGCTCACCCCTAAACCACAGGCGCACAGATACGCAGTATTTT.

V is TRBV15 and J is TRBJ1-5; no firm D call. This CDR3 is built from 14 residues. The V gene lost 3 bases and the J gene lost 2 bases, with 8 bases spanning the gap. Germline V gives CDR1 LNHNV, CDR2 YYDKDF (reference sequence). The CDR3 loop reads CATSRAGGNQPQHF. The CDR3 nucleotides read TGTGCCACCAGCAGGGCCGGGGGCAATCAGCCCCAGCATTTT.

The CDR3 coding sequence is TGCGCCAGCAGCTTGACCTCCCGCTCTGGAAACACCATATATTTT. Translated: CASSLTSRSGNTIYF. The chain has TRBV5-1 and TRBJ1-3; D remains ambiguous. CDR1 SGHRS and CDR2 YFSETQ come from the germline V gene. The CDR3 runs 15 residues. Deletions cut 1 base from V and 0 bases from J, with 8 bases between.

The chain joins TRBV12-5 to TRBJ1-2; perhaps TRBD1 as D (5 bases). The CDR3 spans 13 residues. Germline V gene data show CDR1 as LGHNT and CDR2 as FRNRAP. The V gene lost 6 bases and the J gene lost 3 bases, with 11 bases spanning the gap. The chain's CDR3 is CASGPGQDYGYTF. In nucleotides, the CDR3 is TGTGCTAGTGGACCAGGACAAGACTATGGCTACACCTTC.

The chain is built from TRBV7-9 and TRBJ2-3; no reliable D call. Germline V gives CDR1 SEHNR, CDR2 FQNEAQ (reference sequence). This CDR3 spans 15 amino acids. V was shortened by 5 bases and J by 0 bases, with 12 bases between the two germline ends. As DNA, the CDR3 is TGTGCCAGCAGCCCGACGGACGGAAGCACAGATACGCAGTATTTT. Protein sequence: CASSPTDGSTDTQYF.

The chain recombines TRBV15 with TRBJ2-7; the D gene is possibly TRBD1 (5 bases). This CDR3 has 14 amino acids. CDR1 and CDR2 from the germline V gene are LNHNV and YYDKDF (reference sequence). Trimming left V 1 base short and J 3 bases short, with 10 bases between. The CDR3 DNA reads TGTGCCACCAGCAGAGGGGGCAGCGTCTACGAGCAGTACTTC. It is translated as CATSRGGSVYEQYF.

The chain has TRBV2 and TRBJ2-4; D is unclear. Trimming took off 4 bases at V and 0 bases at J, with 19 bases between the two ends. This CDR3 is 18 amino acids long. Germline lookup yields CDR1 SNHLY and CDR2 FYNNEI. The CDR3 spells CASSGALTVAAAKNIQYF. The CDR3 DNA reads TGTGCCAGCAGTGGGGCGCTCACGGTGGCGGCAGCCAAAAACATTCAGTACTTC. Looking up the rest from reference TRBV2 and TRBJ2-4 gives the full variable domain: EPEVTQTPSHQVTQMGQEVILRCVPISNHLYFYWYRQILGQKVEFLVSFYNNEISEKSEIFDDQFSVERPDGSNFTLKIRSTKLEDSAMYFCASSGALTVAAAKNIQYFGAGTRLSVL.

The V gene is TRBV5-5, the J gene TRBJ2-7; 14 nucleotides align to TRBD2. CDR3 length: 19 amino acids. Germline V gene data show CDR1 as SGHKS and CDR2 as YYEKEE (reference sequence). The junction had 15 bases not matched to a gene; V was cut back by 4 bases and J by 3 bases. The chain's CDR3 is CASSPYPGLAGEVGYEQYF. CDR3 bases: TGTGCCAGCAGCCCCTATCCGGGACTAGCGGGAGAGGTGGGCTACGAGCAGTACTTC.

The genes are TRBV6-5 and TRBJ2-7; no clear D. CDR1 and CDR2 (germline): MNHEY, SVGAGI. The CDR3 length is 13 residues. V lost 6 bases and J lost 3, with 12 bases in between. CDR3 sequence: CASRDGVSYEQYF. Written as DNA, the CDR3 is TGTGCCAGCAGGGATGGGGTTAGCTACGAGCAGTACTTC.

The sample holds one count of this clone. The CDR3 reads CSYNDRDSLYEQYF. The CDR3 coding sequence is TGCAGCTACAACGACCGGGACAGCCTCTACGAGCAGTACTTC. V and J are TRBV29-1 and TRBJ2-7, with 7 bases lining up with TRBD1. The CDR3 has 14 residues. V lost 8 bases to trimming and J lost 3 bases; unmatched junction nucleotides: 13. The germline V gene has CDR1 SQVTM and CDR2 ANQGSEA.

This clone showed up just once. The chain has TRBV5-1 and TRBJ1-2; D is perhaps TRBD1 (5 bases). CDR1 is SGHRS, CDR2 YFSETQ, per germline. The CDR3 loop spans 17 amino acids. V was clipped by 4 bases and J by 4 bases, with 23 bases between them. The DNA of the CDR3 is TGCGCCAGCAGCCCGGAGATTGCAGGCGGAAGGGGCTATGGCTACACCTTC. This codes for CASSPEIAGGRGYGYTF.

This sequence joins TRBV4-1 and TRBJ2-7; weak D call: TRBD2 (5 bases). CDR3 length: 13 residues. V shed 3 bases and J shed 9 bases, with 15 bases lying between them. Germline values: CDR1 MGHRA, CDR2 YSYEKL. CDR3 in amino acids: CASSQVLADSQYF. CDR3 nucleotides: TGCGCCAGCAGCCAGGTCCTGGCGGACTCGCAGTACTTC.

The V gene is TRBV5-8, the J gene TRBJ1-2; no clear D. V lost 0 bases to trimming and J lost 6 bases, with 18 bases between them. The CDR3 has 16 amino acids. Looked up from germline, CDR1 is SGHTS and CDR2 is YDEGEE. DNA for the CDR3: TGTGCCAGCAGCTTGGCCGGGAGAGGGTTTTTCCATGGCTACACCTTC. Protein: CASSLAGRGFFHGYTF. The full variable domain, in which reference TRBV5-8 and TRBJ1-2 provide the parts outside the CDR3, is EAGVTQSPTHLIKTRGQQATLRCSPISGHTSVYWYQQALGLGLQFLLWYDEGEERNRGNFPPRFSGRQFPNYSSELNVNALELEDSALYLCASSLAGRGFFHGYTFGSGTRLTVV.

This clone was observed once. This chain joins TRBV24-1 and TRBJ1-2; 7 positions agree with TRBD1. V trimming: 3 bases; J trimming: 3 bases; junction bases outside the gene matches: 15. From germline, CDR1 is KGHDR and CDR2 SFDVKD. The CDR3 consists of 18 residues. The CDR3 DNA reads TGTGCCACCAGTGATCGTGTAACAGAGGGGGCTGTGGACTATGGCTACACCTTC. The encoded protein is CATSDRVTEGAVDYGYTF.

This chain joins TRBV6-5 and TRBJ2-7; 9 nucleotides match TRBD2. The CDR3 runs to 15 residues. The junction had 11 bases not matched to a gene; V was cut back by 8 bases and J by 3 bases. CDR1 is MNHEY, CDR2 SVGAGI, per germline. As DNA, the CDR3 is TGTGCCAGCTGCATCGAAGCGGGAGGTGTCTACGAGCAGTACTTC. It yields the protein CASCIEAGGVYEQYF.

The rearrangement joins TRBV5-5 to TRBJ2-7; TRBD1 aligns across 7 bases. Germline CDR1 is SGHKS and CDR2 is YYEKEE (reference sequence). The J segment lost 3 bases and the V segment lost 2 bases, leaving 5 bases of the junction unmatched. This CDR3 is 14 amino acids long. CDR3 sequence: CASSFGQVRYEQYF. The CDR3 DNA sequence: TGTGCCAGCAGCTTCGGACAGGTTCGCTACGAGCAGTACTTC.

The chain employs TRBV7-2 and TRBJ2-7; D assignment may be TRBD1 or TRBD2 (5 bases each). CDR1 is SGHTA and CDR2 is FQGNSA in the germline V gene. V gave up 1 base and J gave up 1 base, with 11 bases separating them. There are 15 residues in the CDR3. The CDR3 spells CASSLEGSGSYEQYF. The CDR3 DNA reads TGTGCCAGCAGCTTAGAGGGGAGCGGTTCCTACGAGCAGTACTTC.

This chain connects TRBV28 to TRBJ2-7, with TRBD1 as a possible D gene (6 bases). The germline gives CDR1 MDHEN, CDR2 SYDVKM. The CDR3 loop spans 13 amino acids. Trimming removed 3 bases from V and 3 bases from J, with 9 bases in between. CDR3 nucleotide sequence: TGTGCCAGCAGTTTCGGACAGAACTACGAGCAGTACTTC. Protein product: CASSFGQNYEQYF.

The gene calls are TRBV4-2 and TRBJ2-3; 10 bases are a match to TRBD1. This CDR3 has 16 amino acids. V was pared by 3 bases and J by 3 bases, with 6 bases of the junction left unmatched. In germline, CDR1 is LGHNA, CDR2 YNFKEQ. Written as DNA, the CDR3 is TGTGCCAGCAGCCACGCCGGGACAGGGGTGACAGATACGCAGTATTTT. This sequence encodes CASSHAGTGVTDTQYF.

This clone was detected once. The genes are TRBV30 and TRBJ2-2, with D hard to call. Germline CDR1 and CDR2: GTSNPN and SVGIG (reference sequence). The CDR3 length is 11 residues. The V end lost 4 bases, the J end lost 5 bases, and 5 bases lay between the germline ends. CDR3 in amino acids: CAWTLTGELFF. The DNA of the CDR3 is TGTGCCTGGACTCTTACCGGGGAGCTGTTTTTT.

The gene calls are TRBV28 and TRBJ1-2; D is ambiguous. Germline V gene lookup returns CDR1 MDHEN and CDR2 SYDVKM. This CDR3 spans 14 amino acids. Trimming stripped 6 bases from V and 8 bases from J, with 19 bases between. As DNA, the CDR3 is TGTGCCAGCAGCCTCCCGGCCAGGACGGAGGGCTACACCTTC. Protein product: CASSLPARTEGYTF.

V and J are TRBV19 and TRBJ1-1, with D uncertain. This CDR3 is 15 amino acids long. Germline V CDR1 and CDR2: LNHDA, SQIVND (reference sequence). Trimming took 4 bases from V and 0 from J, leaving 12 bases between them. The CDR3 region has the DNA TGTGCCAGTAGTACCCCGGGAGTGCTGAACACTGAAGCTTTCTTT. Amino acids: CASSTPGVLNTEAFF.

This clone was seen more than once but under ten times. CDR3 coding DNA: TGTGCCAGCCCCAACCGGGGGAACACTGAAGCTTTCTTT. Translating gives CASPNRGNTEAFF. J is TRBJ1-1 and V is TRBV5-8; no clear D gene. This CDR3 spans 13 amino acids. V was trimmed by 7 bases and J by 1 base, leaving 11 bases between them. Germline CDR1 reads SGHTS; CDR2 reads YDEGEE. Filled out from reference TRBV5-8 and TRBJ1-1, the complete variable domain reads EAGVTQSPTHLIKTRGQQATLRCSPISGHTSVYWYQQALGLGLQFLLWYDEGEERNRGNFPPRFSGRQFPNYSSELNVNALELEDSALYLCASPNRGNTEAFFGQGTRLTVV.

The rearrangement uses TRBV27 and TRBJ2-6, with D perhaps matching TRBD1 or TRBD2 (5 bases each). V was trimmed by 0 bases and J by 0 bases, leaving 9 bases between them. This CDR3 comprises 17 residues. Germline V gene sequence: CDR1 MNHEY, CDR2 SMNVEV (reference sequence). The CDR3 DNA is TGTGCCAGCAGTTTATCGGGGGAATACTCTGGGGCCAACGTCCTGACTTTC. The encoded protein is CASSLSGEYSGANVLTF.

The V call is TRBV28, the J call TRBJ2-1; the D gene is possibly TRBD2 (6 bases). V was cut by 2 bases and J by 2 bases, with 10 bases left in between. Germline V lookup: CDR1 MDHEN, CDR2 SYDVKM. This CDR3 is built from 15 residues. The CDR3 DNA reads TGTGCCAGCAGTTTAGGGGGGTCCCCCTACAATGAGCAGTTCTTC. It specifies CASSLGGSPYNEQFF.

The chain carries TRBV12-3 or TRBV12-4 and TRBJ1-1; D not resolved. V lost 7 bases to trimming and J lost 2 bases, with 5 bases between them. CDR3 length equals 11 residues. CDR3 sequence reads: CASIINTEAFF. CDR3 coding DNA: TGTGCCAGCATCATAAACACTGAAGCTTTCTTT.

J is TRBJ2-3 and V is TRBV5-1; weak D call: TRBD1 (6 bases). The V and J ends lost 2 bases and 0 bases respectively, with 10 bases between them. CDR3 length equals 15 residues. CDR1 SGHRS and CDR2 YFSETQ come from the germline V gene. CDR3 loop: CASSLDGQSTDTQYF. The CDR3 region has the DNA TGCGCCAGCAGCTTAGATGGACAGAGCACAGATACGCAGTATTTT.

In DNA form, the CDR3 reads TGTGCCAGCAGCCCATTTGACAGGGAGTCCTACGAGCAGTACTTC. Its translation is CASSPFDRESYEQYF. V gene TRBV7-9 combines with J gene TRBJ2-7, with 7 bases matching TRBD1. V gave up 5 bases and J gave up 1 base; unmatched junction bases: 8. The CDR3 covers 15 residues. The germline CDR1 and CDR2 sequences are SEHNR and FQNEAQ (reference sequence).

This chain links TRBV30 with TRBJ2-7; a possible D gene is TRBD1 (5 bases). Trimming left V 3 bases short and J 0 bases short, with 9 bases between. CDR1 and CDR2 (germline): GTSNPN, SVGIG (reference sequence). This CDR3 has 13 residues. The DNA of the CDR3 is TGTGCCTGGAGGGCAGGGTCCTCCTACGAGCAGTACTTC. Protein product: CAWRAGSSYEQYF.

Only one count was recorded for this clone. CDR3 protein: CASSILSGTGGVEQYF. The CDR3 coding sequence is TGTGCCAGTAGTATCCTATCCGGGACAGGGGGCGTCGAGCAGTACTTC. V is TRBV19 and J is TRBJ2-7, with 12 bases aligning to TRBD1. Germline CDR1 reads LNHDA; CDR2 reads SQIVND (reference sequence). The CDR3 totals 16 residues. J was trimmed by 6 bases and V by 3 bases; bases with no gene match: 9.

The rearrangement uses TRBV29-1 and TRBJ1-1; weak D call: TRBD1 (6 bases). V lost 2 bases and J lost 3, with 10 bases in between. The germline gives CDR1 SQVTM, CDR2 ANQGSEA. The CDR3 sequence is 13 residues long. The CDR3 protein is CSVERGGYTEAFF. The CDR3 nucleotides are TGCAGCGTTGAAAGGGGGGGGTACACTGAAGCTTTCTTT.

This clone was seen only once. J is TRBJ1-1 and V is TRBV12-5; tentative D call: TRBD1 (5 bases). The CDR3 is 15 amino acids. V shed 0 bases and J shed 0 bases, with 8 bases lying between them. Germline assignment: CDR1 LGHNT and CDR2 FRNRAP. CDR3 sequence reads: CASGLVGELNTEAFF. The CDR3 region has the DNA TGTGCTAGTGGTTTGGTAGGGGAGCTGAACACTGAAGCTTTCTTT. Together with reference TRBV12-5 and TRBJ1-1, the CDR3 gives the full variable domain: DARVTQTPRHKVTEMGQEVTMRCQPILGHNTVFWYRQTMMQGLELLAYFRNRAPLDDSGMPKDRFSAEMPDATLATLKIQPSEPRDSAVYFCASGLVGELNTEAFFGQGTRLTVV.